The rows below give T cell receptor beta chains drawn from one sample of a study of neurological immune-mediated disorders. TCRdb independently ran MiXCR on the 5' RACE reads; one entry per CDR3 protein. The table records over 65,000 distinct CDR3 sequences, 2.5% to 3% of them present only once. Sequencing was performed on PBMCs. The receptors come from a woman in her twenties or thirties with multiple sclerosis. Each CDR3 is given without its conserved first and last residue.

TRBJ2-2,10,TRBV7-7,ASRKLAGELF
TRBJ1-2,11,TRBV2,ASSEPPDYGYT
TRBJ2-3,11,TRBV6-1,ASRGDLPDTQY
TRBJ2-7,11,TRBV29-1,SALAGDSYEQY
TRBJ2-7,10,TRBV7-9,ASSDRHYEQY
TRBJ2-3,12,TRBV7-8,ASSLSVLTDTQY
TRBJ2-6,14,TRBV3-1,ASSQNIGTGANVLT
TRBJ2-6,11,TRBV18,AGLRRQDNVLT
TRBJ2-7,14,TRBV20-1,SARSPAGRALYEQY
TRBJ2-1,13,TRBV9,ASSVATVPYNEQF
TRBJ1-6,9,TRBV7-2,ASSLESPLH
TRBJ2-7,11,TRBV6-2/TRBV6-3,ASSYGLIYEQY
TRBJ1-4,11,TRBV11-3,ASSLLSNEKLF
TRBJ1-6,12,TRBV11-2,ASSLTGDNSPLH
TRBJ2-1,12,TRBV5-6,ASSLWGQDNEQF
TRBJ2-3,14,TRBV7-2,ASSSSGTGKPDTQY
TRBJ2-3,10,TRBV10-2,ASSDSLDTQY
TRBJ2-5,10,TRBV29-1,SVQTEGETQY
TRBJ1-2,14,TRBV10-3,AISRDSGGANYGYT
TRBJ2-6,13,TRBV11-2,ASSFLASGANVLT
TRBJ2-1,11,TRBV29-1,SVLPGGLNEQF
TRBJ2-1,14,TRBV11-2,ASSRPVAGNYNEQF
TRBJ2-1,12,TRBV5-5,ASSTRGGYNEQF
TRBJ2-2,13,TRBV5-1,ASSSGQGDTGELF
TRBJ1-2,9,TRBV6-1,ASSVLYGYT
TRBJ2-1,11,TRBV20-1,SAGDFSYNEQF
TRBJ2-1,11,TRBV20-1,SARGREGREQF
TRBJ2-1,11,TRBV20-1,SAPRDRDNEQF
TRBJ2-1,11,TRBV7-9,ASSYRLENEQF
TRBJ2-7,11,TRBV7-2,ASSPSLVREQY
TRBJ2-7,12,TRBV29-1,SVPRGSGESEQY
TRBJ2-2,13,TRBV5-1,ASSFGTDYTGELF
TRBJ1-2,13,TRBV5-1,ASSSEGSINYGYT
TRBJ2-1,12,TRBV7-2,ATTRTSGSNEQF
TRBJ2-1,12,TRBV20-1,SASSGPGYNEQF
TRBJ2-2,14,TRBV18,ASSPSQRRRTGELF
TRBJ1-1,9,TRBV19,ACYRNTEAF
TRBJ2-1,13,TRBV20-1,SARASLSSYNEQF
TRBJ1-1,9,TRBV20-1,SAALGGEAF
TRBJ1-6,12,TRBV20-1,SARGDRQNSPLH
TRBJ2-2,12,TRBV2,ASSPTGGTGELF
TRBJ2-1,12,TRBV5-1,ASSDRDSRNEQF